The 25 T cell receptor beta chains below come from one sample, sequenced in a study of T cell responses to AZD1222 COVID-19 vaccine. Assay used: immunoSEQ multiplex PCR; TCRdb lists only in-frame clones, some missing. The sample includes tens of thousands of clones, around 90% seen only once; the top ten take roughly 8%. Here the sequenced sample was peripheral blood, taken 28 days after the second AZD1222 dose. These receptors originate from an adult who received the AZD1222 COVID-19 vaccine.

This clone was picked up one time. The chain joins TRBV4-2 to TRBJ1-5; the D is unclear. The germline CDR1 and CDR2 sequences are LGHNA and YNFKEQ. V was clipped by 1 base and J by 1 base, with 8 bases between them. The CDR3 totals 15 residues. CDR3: CASSQVPASNQPQHF. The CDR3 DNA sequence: TGTGCCAGCAGCCAAGTCCCCGCCAGCAATCAGCCCCAGCATTTT.

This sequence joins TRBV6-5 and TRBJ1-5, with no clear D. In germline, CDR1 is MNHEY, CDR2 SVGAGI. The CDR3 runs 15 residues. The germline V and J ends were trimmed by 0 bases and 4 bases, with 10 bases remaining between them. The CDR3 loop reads CASSYSPAGNQPQHF. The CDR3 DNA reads TGTGCCAGCAGTTACTCGCCAGCCGGGAATCAGCCCCAGCATTTT.

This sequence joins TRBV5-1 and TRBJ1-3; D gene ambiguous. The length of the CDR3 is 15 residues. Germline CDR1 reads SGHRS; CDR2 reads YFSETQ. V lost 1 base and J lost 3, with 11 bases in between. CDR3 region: CASSLSMTDGNTIYF. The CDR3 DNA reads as TGCGCCAGCAGCTTGTCGATGACGGATGGAAACACCATATATTTT.

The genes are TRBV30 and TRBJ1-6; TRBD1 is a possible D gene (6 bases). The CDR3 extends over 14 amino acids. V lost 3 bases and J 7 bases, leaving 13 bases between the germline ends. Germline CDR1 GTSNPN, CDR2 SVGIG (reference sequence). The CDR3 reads CAWSVDSNNSPLHF. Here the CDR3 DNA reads TGTGCCTGGAGCGTGGACAGTAACAATTCACCCCTCCACTTT.

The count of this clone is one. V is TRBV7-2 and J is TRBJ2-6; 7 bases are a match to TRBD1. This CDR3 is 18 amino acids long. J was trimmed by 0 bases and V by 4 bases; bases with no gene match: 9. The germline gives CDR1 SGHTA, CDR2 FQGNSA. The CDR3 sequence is CASSSRRDRNSGANVLTF. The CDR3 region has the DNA TGTGCCAGCAGCTCGCGCCGGGACAGAAACTCTGGGGCCAACGTCCTGACTTTC.

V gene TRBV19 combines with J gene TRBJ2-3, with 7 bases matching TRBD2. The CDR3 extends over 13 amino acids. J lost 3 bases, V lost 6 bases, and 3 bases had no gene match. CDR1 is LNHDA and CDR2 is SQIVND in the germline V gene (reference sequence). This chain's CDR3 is CASSWEGTDTQYF. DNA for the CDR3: TGTGCCAGTAGCTGGGAGGGAACAGATACGCAGTATTTT.

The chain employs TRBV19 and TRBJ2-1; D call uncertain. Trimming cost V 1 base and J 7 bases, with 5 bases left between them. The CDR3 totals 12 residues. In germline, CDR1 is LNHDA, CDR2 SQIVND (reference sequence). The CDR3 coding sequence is TGTGCCAGTAGTATAGTTGGGAATGAGCAGTTCTTC. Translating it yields CASSIVGNEQFF.

CDR3 DNA: TGTGCCAGCAGCCAATGGGTTAGCAGGGAGACCCAGTACTTC. Its protein is CASSQWVSRETQYF. This sequence joins TRBV3-1 (or the pseudogene TRBV3-2) and TRBJ2-5; D is uncertain. This CDR3 is built from 14 residues. V was trimmed by 2 bases and J by 5 bases, leaving 12 bases between them. Germline V lookup: CDR1 LGHDT, CDR2 YNNKEL (reference sequence).

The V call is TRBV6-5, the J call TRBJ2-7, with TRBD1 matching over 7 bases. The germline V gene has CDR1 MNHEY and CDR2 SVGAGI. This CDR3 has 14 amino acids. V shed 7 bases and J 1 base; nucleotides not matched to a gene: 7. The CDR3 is CASTLGQSSYEQYF. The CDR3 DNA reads TGTGCCAGCACCCTGGGACAGTCTTCCTACGAGCAGTACTTC.

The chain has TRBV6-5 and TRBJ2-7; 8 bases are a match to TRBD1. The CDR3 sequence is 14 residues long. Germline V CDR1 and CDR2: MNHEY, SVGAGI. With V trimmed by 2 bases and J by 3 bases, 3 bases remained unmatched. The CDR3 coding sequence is TGTGCCAGCAGTTACCGGGACAGGAACTACGAGCAGTACTTC. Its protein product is CASSYRDRNYEQYF.

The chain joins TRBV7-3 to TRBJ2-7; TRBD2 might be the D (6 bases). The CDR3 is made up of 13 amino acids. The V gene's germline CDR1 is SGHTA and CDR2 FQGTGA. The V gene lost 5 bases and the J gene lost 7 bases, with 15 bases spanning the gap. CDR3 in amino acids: CASSLGLPGEQYF. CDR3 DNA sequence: TGTGCCAGCAGCCTAGGACTACCGGGGGAGCAGTACTTC.

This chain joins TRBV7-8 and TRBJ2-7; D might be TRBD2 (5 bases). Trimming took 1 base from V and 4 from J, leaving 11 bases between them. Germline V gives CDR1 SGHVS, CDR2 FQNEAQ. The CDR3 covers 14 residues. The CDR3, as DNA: TGTGCCAGCAGCTTAGTGGCACTAGGGTACGAGCAGTACTTC. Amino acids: CASSLVALGYEQYF.

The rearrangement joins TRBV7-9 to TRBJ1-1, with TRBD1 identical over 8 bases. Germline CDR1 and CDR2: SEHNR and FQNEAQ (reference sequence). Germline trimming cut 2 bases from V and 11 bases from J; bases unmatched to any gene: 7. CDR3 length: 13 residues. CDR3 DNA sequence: TGTGCCAGCAGCTTATCGGACAGGGTACGCGCTTTCTTT. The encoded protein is CASSLSDRVRAFF.

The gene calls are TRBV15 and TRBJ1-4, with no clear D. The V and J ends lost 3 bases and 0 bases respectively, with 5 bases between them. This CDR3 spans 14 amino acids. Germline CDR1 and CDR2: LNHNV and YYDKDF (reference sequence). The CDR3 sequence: CATSSPPTNEKLFF. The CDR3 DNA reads TGTGCCACCAGCAGCCCCCCAACTAATGAAAAACTGTTTTTT.

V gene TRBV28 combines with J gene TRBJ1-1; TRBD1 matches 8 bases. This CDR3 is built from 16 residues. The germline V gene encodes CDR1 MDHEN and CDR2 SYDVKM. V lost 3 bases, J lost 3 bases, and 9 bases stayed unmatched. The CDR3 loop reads CASSLGQGAVYTEAFF. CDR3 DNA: TGTGCCAGCAGTTTGGGTCAGGGGGCTGTGTACACTGAAGCTTTCTTT.

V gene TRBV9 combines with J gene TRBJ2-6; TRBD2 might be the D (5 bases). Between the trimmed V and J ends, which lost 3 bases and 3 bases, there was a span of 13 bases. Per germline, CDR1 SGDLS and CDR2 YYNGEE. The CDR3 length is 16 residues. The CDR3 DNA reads TGTGCCAGCAGCGCAACGGGTGGAGGTGGGGCCAACGTCCTGACTTTC. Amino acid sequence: CASSATGGGGANVLTF.

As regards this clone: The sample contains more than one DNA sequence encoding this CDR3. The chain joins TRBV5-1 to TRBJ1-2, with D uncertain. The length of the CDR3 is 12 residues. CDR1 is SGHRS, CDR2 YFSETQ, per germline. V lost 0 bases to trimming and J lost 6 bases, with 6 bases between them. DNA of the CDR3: TGCGCCAGCAGCTTGGCCGGAGATGGCTACACCTTC. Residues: CASSLAGDGYTF.

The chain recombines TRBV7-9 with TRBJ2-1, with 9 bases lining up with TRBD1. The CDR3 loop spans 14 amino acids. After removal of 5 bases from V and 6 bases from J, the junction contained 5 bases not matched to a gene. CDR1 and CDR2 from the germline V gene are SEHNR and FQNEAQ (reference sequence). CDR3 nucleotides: TGTGCCAGCAGCAAGGGACAGGGCGGCAATGAGCAGTTCTTC. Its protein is CASSKGQGGNEQFF.

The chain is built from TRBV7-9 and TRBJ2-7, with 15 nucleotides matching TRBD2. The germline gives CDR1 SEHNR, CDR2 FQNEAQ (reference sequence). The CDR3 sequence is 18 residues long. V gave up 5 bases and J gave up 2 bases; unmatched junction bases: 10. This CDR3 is CASSLRTSGRAGAYEQYF. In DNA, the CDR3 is TGTGCCAGCAGCCTCCGGACTAGCGGGAGGGCCGGGGCCTACGAGCAGTACTTC.

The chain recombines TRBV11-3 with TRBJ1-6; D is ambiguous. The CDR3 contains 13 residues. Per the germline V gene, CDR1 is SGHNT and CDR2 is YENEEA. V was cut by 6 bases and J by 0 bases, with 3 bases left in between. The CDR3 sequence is CASRDSYNSPLHF. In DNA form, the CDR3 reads TGTGCCAGCAGGGACTCCTATAATTCACCCCTCCACTTT.

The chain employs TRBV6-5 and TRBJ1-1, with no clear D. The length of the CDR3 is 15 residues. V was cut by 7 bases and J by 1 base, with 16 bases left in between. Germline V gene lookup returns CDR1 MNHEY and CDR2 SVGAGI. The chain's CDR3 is CASIEEGGRNTEAFF. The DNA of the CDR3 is TGTGCCAGCATAGAGGAGGGAGGCCGGAACACTGAAGCTTTCTTT.

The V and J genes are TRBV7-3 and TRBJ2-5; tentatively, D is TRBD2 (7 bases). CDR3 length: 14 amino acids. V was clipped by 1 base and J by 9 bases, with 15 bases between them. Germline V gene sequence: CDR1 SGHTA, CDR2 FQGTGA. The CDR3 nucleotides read TGTGCCAGCAGCTTAATAGGGGGGGAAAAAGCCCAGTACTTC. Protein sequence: CASSLIGGEKAQYF.

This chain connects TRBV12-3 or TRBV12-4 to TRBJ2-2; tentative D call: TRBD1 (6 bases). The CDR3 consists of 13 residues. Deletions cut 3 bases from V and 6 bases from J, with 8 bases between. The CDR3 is CASSFQGPGELFF. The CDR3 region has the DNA TGTGCCAGCAGTTTTCAGGGGCCCGGGGAGCTGTTTTTT.

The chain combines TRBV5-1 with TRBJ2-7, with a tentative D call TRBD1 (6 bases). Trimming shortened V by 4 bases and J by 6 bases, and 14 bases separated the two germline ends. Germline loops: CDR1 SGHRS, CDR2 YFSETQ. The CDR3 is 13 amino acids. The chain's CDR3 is CASSPDRSGEQYF. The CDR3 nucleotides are TGCGCCAGCAGCCCCGACAGGAGTGGCGAGCAGTACTTC.

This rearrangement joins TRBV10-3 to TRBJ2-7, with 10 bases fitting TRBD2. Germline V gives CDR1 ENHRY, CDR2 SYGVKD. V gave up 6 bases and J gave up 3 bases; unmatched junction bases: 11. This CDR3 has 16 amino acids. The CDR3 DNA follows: TGTGCCATCAGCGGCCCGGGGACTAGCGCTAGCTACGAGCAGTACTTC. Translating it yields CAISGPGTSASYEQYF.